This T cell receptor (beta chain) stems from a study of T cell repertoires in cytomegalovirus infection. This clonotype was picked up a small number of times. The antigen is unknown. TCRdb re-called the reads through MiXCR, storing one row per CDR3 protein. The table has approximately 730,000 distinct CDR3 sequences, approximately 32% seen once; the top ten hold roughly 14%. V lost 3 bases, J lost 2 bases, and 15 bases lay in between. Germline loops: CDR1 SEHNR, CDR2 FQNEAQ (reference sequence). The CDR3 is made up of 16 amino acids. The sequence was collected from a human donor in good health (CMV status not recorded). Some clones in this sample may be carry-over from other donors' samples. This chain connects TRBV7-9 to TRBJ2-3; D is uncertain. The specimen was cultured CD8+ T cells from PBMCs, collected from culture after CMV antigen stimulation. The CDR3 nucleotides read TGTGCCAGCAGCTTCGGCGGTGCTACCTTCACAGATACGCAGTATTTT. Its protein is CASSFGGATFTDTQYF.